This TCR beta chain stems from a study of T cell responses to AZD1222 COVID-19 vaccine. Turning to this clone: Its antigen is unknown.

Some clones are missing from TCRdb's copy, which holds only in-frame ones; the method was immunoSEQ multiplex PCR. The table shows 100,000 to 120,000 clones, with about nine tenths occurring only once. The CDR3 extends over 15 amino acids. Per germline, CDR1 WNHNN and CDR2 SYGVQD (reference sequence). V shed 0 bases and J shed 10 bases, with 13 bases lying between them. Study-level findings and limits: The span of vaccine-associated CD4 TCRs extended across spike, with dominance at 160-218 and 743-854.

The source is an adult in good health. The chain has TRBV10-1 and TRBJ1-6; D call uncertain. The sequencing here drew on peripheral blood, taken on day 0 of AZD1222 vaccination. The CDR3 sequence: CASSESDPGASPLHF. The CDR3 nucleotides read TGCGCCAGCAGTGAGTCGGACCCAGGAGCGTCACCCCTCCACTTT.